Sequencing of this T cell receptor beta chain was carried out in a study of control samples from healthy donors and cancer patients. Sequenced by immunoSEQ multiplex PCR; TCRdb stores in-frame clones only, minus some. The sample holds some 13,000 clones; approximately 77% are singletons and the top ten take 7.5% to 8.5%. Concerning this clone itself: At one of its ends the junction is not consistent with the germline gene, which may arise from a read error.

The germline gives CDR1 MGHDK, CDR2 SYGVNS. This CDR3 is 11 amino acids long. The source of this sequence is a male donor with melanoma. Material for sequencing was formalin-fixed, paraffin-embedded tissue. V usage is TRBV25-1 and J usage is TRBJ2-2; unclear D gene. In DNA form, the CDR3 reads TGTGCCACCCGAAACAACGGGGAGCTGTTTTTT. Protein sequence: CATRNNGELFF. Filled out from reference TRBV25-1 and TRBJ2-2, the complete variable domain reads EADIYQTPRYLVIGTGKKITLECSQTMGHDKMYWYQQDPGMELHLIHYSYGVNSTEKGDLSSESTVSRIRTEHFPLTLESARPSHTSQYLCATRNNGELFFGEGSRLTVL.